Listed below are T cell receptor beta chains from one sample, sequenced in a study of blood T cell repertoires in COVID-19. This table comes from immunoSEQ multiplex PCR, and its TCRdb copy is limited to in-frame clones, with some not included. Among around 300,000 clones listed, just under 90% were seen once. The sequenced sample consisted of PBMCs or T cells enriched from blood (not recorded which). The receptors originated from a woman aged 25 to 39 who had recovered from COVID-19. The CDR3 runs from the conserved cysteine through the conserved F or W. A D gene is named only where the DNA matches it firmly. For some rows the clone size is stated as once, few or many, or as a class when expanded; others skip it.

D: TRBD1; size: -; J: TRBJ1-1; V: TRBV10-3; CDR3: CAISDRDRGNAEAFF; DNA: TGTGCCATCAGTGACCGAGACAGGGGAAACGCTGAAGCTTTCTTT
D: TRBD1; size: -; J: TRBJ2-1; V: TRBV18; CDR3: CASFRQGPDDEQFF; DNA: TGTGCCAGCTTCCGACAGGGACCTGATGATGAGCAGTTCTTC
D: -; size: -; J: TRBJ2-1; V: TRBV7-8; CDR3: CASSLRGSTYNEQFF; DNA: TGTGCCAGCAGCTTAAGGGGGAGCACATACAATGAGCAGTTCTTC
D: -; size: once; J: TRBJ1-2; V: TRBV5-1; CDR3: CASSLDGQTNYGYTF; DNA: TGCGCCAGCAGCTTGGACGGACAGACTAACTATGGCTACACCTTC
D: -; size: -; J: TRBJ2-7; V: TRBV12-3/TRBV12-4; CDR3: CASSLPGDEQYF; DNA: TGTGCCAGCAGTTTACCAGGGGACGAGCAGTACTTC
D: TRBD2; size: -; J: TRBJ2-1; V: TRBV4-2; CDR3: CASSQPPGLAAYNEQFF; DNA: TGTGCCAGCAGCCAACCACCGGGACTAGCGGCTTACAATGAGCAGTTCTTC
D: -; size: -; J: TRBJ1-5; V: TRBV6-1; CDR3: CASSDHARTGSPQPQHF; DNA: TGTGCCAGCAGTGACCACGCCAGAACGGGTTCCCCTCAGCCCCAGCATTTT
D: TRBD1; size: -; J: TRBJ2-3; V: TRBV5-6; CDR3: CASSLTGVWTDTQYF; DNA: TGTGCCAGCAGCTTGACAGGGGTTTGGACAGATACGCAGTATTTT
D: -; size: -; J: TRBJ2-1; V: TRBV2; CDR3: CASSEALVSEQFF; DNA: TGTGCCAGCAGTGAAGCGTTAGTTAGTGAGCAGTTCTTC
D: TRBD1; size: -; J: TRBJ1-1; V: TRBV6-5; CDR3: CASRSTGVEGAFF; DNA: TGTGCCAGCAGGAGCACAGGGGTGGAGGGGGCTTTCTTT
D: -; size: -; J: TRBJ2-7; V: TRBV6-5; CDR3: CATQGAVAYEQYF; DNA: TGTGCCACCCAAGGGGCGGTCGCCTACGAGCAGTACTTC
D: TRBD1; size: -; J: TRBJ1-1; V: TRBV11-2; CDR3: CASSLSWTGDSTEAFF; DNA: TGTGCCAGCAGCTTATCTTGGACAGGGGATTCCACTGAAGCTTTCTTT
D: -; size: -; J: TRBJ1-1; V: TRBV15; CDR3: CATSREDSLNTEAFF; DNA: TGTGCCACCAGCAGAGAGGACAGCCTGAACACTGAAGCTTTCTTT
D: -; size: -; J: TRBJ2-7; V: TRBV29-1; CDR3: CSVEGDTREPYEQYF; DNA: TGCAGCGTTGAAGGGGATACACGGGAACCCTACGAGCAGTACTTC
D: -; size: -; J: TRBJ1-1; V: TRBV2; CDR3: CASSESRGWGTEAFF; DNA: TGTGCCAGCAGTGAATCGCGGGGCTGGGGGACTGAAGCTTTCTTT
D: -; size: -; J: TRBJ1-2; V: TRBV5-1; CDR3: CASSLYPLRPGYGYTF; DNA: TGCGCCAGCAGCTTGTATCCCTTACGGCCAGGCTATGGCTACACCTTC
D: -; size: -; J: TRBJ1-5; V: TRBV28; CDR3: CASSAGGRIGQPQHF; DNA: TGTGCCAGCAGTGCTGGGGGGAGGATAGGGCAGCCCCAGCATTTT
D: -; size: -; J: TRBJ1-5; V: TRBV28; CDR3: CASSLLDRNQPQHF; DNA: TGTGCCAGCAGTCTACTCGACAGAAATCAGCCCCAGCATTTT
D: TRBD2; size: -; J: TRBJ2-1; V: TRBV18; CDR3: CASSPFEAGTSGPNEQFF; DNA: TGTGCCAGCTCACCGTTCGAGGCCGGGACTAGCGGACCCAATGAGCAGTTCTTC
D: -; size: -; J: TRBJ1-1; V: TRBV6-2/TRBV6-3; CDR3: CASSYSATEAFF; DNA: TGTGCCAGCAGTTACTCGGCCACTGAAGCTTTCTTT
D: -; size: -; J: TRBJ1-1; V: TRBV5-1; CDR3: CASSLVGADTEAFF; DNA: TGCGCCAGCAGCTTGGTTGGGGCCGACACTGAAGCTTTCTTT
D: TRBD2; size: -; J: TRBJ2-7; V: TRBV5-1; CDR3: CASSLVGLAAYEQYF; DNA: TGCGCCAGCAGCTTGGTCGGACTAGCGGCCTACGAGCAGTACTTC
D: TRBD1; size: -; J: TRBJ2-1; V: TRBV6-2/TRBV6-3; CDR3: CASRPTGTGVNEQFF; DNA: TGTGCCAGCAGACCTACCGGGACAGGGGTCAATGAGCAGTTCTTC
D: TRBD1; size: -; J: TRBJ2-7; V: TRBV5-1; CDR3: CASSDGDRIYEQYF; DNA: TGCGCCAGCAGCGACGGGGACAGGATCTACGAGCAGTACTTC
D: TRBD1; size: -; J: TRBJ2-1; V: TRBV7-6; CDR3: CASSTRTGGAYNEQFF; DNA: TGTGCCAGCAGCACCCGGACAGGGGGCGCCTACAATGAGCAGTTCTTC
D: -; size: few; J: TRBJ2-7; V: TRBV29-1; CDR3: CSVEDRTGTGYEQYF; DNA: TGCAGCGTTGAAGATCGTACAGGGACCGGCTACGAGCAGTACTTC
D: -; size: -; J: TRBJ2-7; V: TRBV28; CDR3: CASNTAGARTYEQYF; DNA: TGTGCCAGCAATACGGCAGGGGCCCGTACCTACGAGCAGTACTTC
D: TRBD2; size: -; J: TRBJ2-1; V: TRBV20-1; CDR3: CSASETSGSLNEQFF; DNA: TGCAGTGCTAGTGAGACTAGCGGGAGCCTGAATGAGCAGTTCTTC
D: -; size: -; J: TRBJ1-2; V: TRBV4-2; CDR3: CASSGEGRYGYTF; DNA: TGTGCCAGCAGCGGGGAGGGTCGCTATGGCTACACCTTC
D: TRBD1; size: -; J: TRBJ1-5; V: TRBV6-6; CDR3: CASRTRQGLGNQPQHF; DNA: TGTGCCAGCAGAACTAGACAGGGTCTGGGCAATCAGCCCCAGCATTTT
D: -; size: -; J: TRBJ1-2; V: TRBV29-1; CDR3: CSVEGSAGTNYGYTF; DNA: TGCAGCGTTGAAGGGAGCGCAGGGACTAACTATGGCTACACCTTC
D: TRBD1; size: -; J: TRBJ2-7; V: TRBV9; CDR3: CASSASPGGSEQYF; DNA: TGTGCCAGCAGCGCCAGCCCAGGGGGCTCCGAGCAGTACTTC
D: -; size: -; J: TRBJ1-4; V: TRBV25-1; CDR3: CASSDEPGDEKLFF; DNA: TGTGCCAGCAGTGACGAGCCCGGGGATGAAAAACTGTTTTTT
D: -; size: -; J: TRBJ2-4; V: TRBV7-9; CDR3: CASTRPARDLGALAKNIQYF; DNA: TGTGCCAGCACCCGGCCTGCGAGAGATTTAGGAGCTTTAGCCAAAAACATTCAGTACTTC
D: TRBD2; size: -; J: TRBJ2-5; V: TRBV30; CDR3: CASLAGEETQYF; DNA: TGTGCCTCTTTAGCGGGAGAAGAGACCCAGTACTTC
D: TRBD1; size: -; J: TRBJ1-2; V: TRBV24-1; CDR3: CATSDHTGTGTLGGYTF; DNA: TGTGCCACCAGTGACCACACCGGGACAGGTACCCTAGGGGGCTACACCTTC
D: TRBD1; size: few; J: TRBJ1-5; V: TRBV18; CDR3: CASSPTGTGINNQPQHF; DNA: TGTGCCAGCTCACCGACCGGGACAGGGATCAACAATCAGCCCCAGCATTTT
D: -; size: -; J: TRBJ1-2; V: TRBV30; CDR3: CAWSVQVDYGYTF; DNA: TGTGCCTGGAGTGTACAGGTTGACTATGGCTACACCTTC
D: -; size: -; J: TRBJ1-5; V: TRBV7-9; CDR3: CASSDSSGASNQPQHF; DNA: TGTGCCAGCAGCGACTCTTCGGGTGCAAGCAATCAGCCCCAGCATTTT
D: -; size: -; J: TRBJ2-5; V: TRBV9; CDR3: CASSVDGRGTETQYF; DNA: TGTGCCAGCAGCGTAGACGGTAGAGGAACAGAGACCCAGTACTTC
D: TRBD1; size: -; J: TRBJ1-2; V: TRBV15; CDR3: CATSPRDRGIRGYTF; DNA: TGTGCCACCAGCCCCCGGGACAGGGGGATACGTGGCTACACCTTC
D: TRBD1; size: -; J: TRBJ1-2; V: TRBV27; CDR3: CASSLNGQGEVGYTF; DNA: TGTGCCAGCAGTTTAAACGGGCAGGGGGAAGTTGGCTACACCTTC
D: -; size: once; J: TRBJ1-6; V: TRBV15; CDR3: CATSREGHGFSPLHF; DNA: TGTGCCACCAGCAGAGAAGGACACGGATTTTCACCCCTCCACTTT
D: TRBD2; size: -; J: TRBJ2-7; V: TRBV7-2; CDR3: CASSFRGRLAGVYEQYF; DNA: TGTGCCAGCAGCTTCAGGGGGCGACTAGCGGGGGTCTACGAGCAGTACTTC
D: TRBD2; size: once; J: TRBJ2-7; V: TRBV7-2; CDR3: CASSSRTSGSYEQYF; DNA: TGTGCCAGCAGCTCGAGGACTAGCGGGAGCTACGAGCAGTACTTC
D: -; size: -; J: TRBJ1-6; V: TRBV7-2; CDR3: CASSSRAGNNSPLHF; DNA: TGTGCCAGCAGCTCCCGGGCAGGGAATAATTCACCCCTCCACTTT
D: TRBD1; size: once; J: TRBJ2-2; V: TRBV7-6; CDR3: CASSLAKDRGHTGELFF; DNA: TGTGCCAGCAGCTTAGCGAAGGACAGGGGGCACACCGGGGAGCTGTTTTTT
D: -; size: -; J: TRBJ1-3; V: TRBV28; CDR3: CASSPNHAGNTIYF; DNA: TGTGCCAGCAGCCCTAATCATGCTGGAAACACCATATATTTT
D: TRBD1; size: few; J: TRBJ1-2; V: TRBV27; CDR3: CASSSRDRGNYGYTF; DNA: TGTGCCAGCAGTTCGCGGGACAGGGGCAACTATGGCTACACCTTC
D: TRBD2; size: -; J: TRBJ2-1; V: TRBV10-3; CDR3: CAISESNLAAYNEQFF; DNA: TGTGCCATCAGTGAGTCGAATCTAGCGGCCTACAATGAGCAGTTCTTC
D: TRBD1; size: -; J: TRBJ2-4; V: TRBV18; CDR3: CASSPDRVGNIQYF; DNA: TGTGCCAGCTCACCCGACAGGGTCGGAAACATTCAGTACTTC
D: -; size: -; J: TRBJ2-7; V: TRBV19; CDR3: CASSMTGYEQYF; DNA: TGTGCCAGTAGTATGACAGGTTACGAGCAGTACTTC
D: TRBD2; size: -; J: TRBJ2-1; V: TRBV7-9; CDR3: CASSPGTSVDNEQFF; DNA: TGTGCCAGCAGCCCCGGGACTAGCGTAGACAATGAGCAGTTCTTC
D: TRBD2; size: -; J: TRBJ2-5; V: TRBV6-2/TRBV6-3; CDR3: CASSNLPGLARETQYF; DNA: TGTGCCAGCAGTAACCTGCCGGGACTAGCACGAGAGACCCAGTACTTC
D: -; size: -; J: TRBJ1-3; V: TRBV6-4; CDR3: CASSVHISGNTIYF; DNA: TGTGCCAGCAGTGTGCACATCTCTGGAAACACCATATATTTT
D: -; size: -; J: TRBJ2-1; V: TRBV12-3/TRBV12-4; CDR3: CASSLATGNEQFF; DNA: TGTGCCAGCAGTTTAGCGACAGGCAATGAGCAGTTCTTC
D: -; size: -; J: TRBJ2-7; V: TRBV18; CDR3: CASSPVRDIYEQYF; DNA: TGTGCCAGCTCACCGGTCAGGGACATCTACGAGCAGTACTTC